Below, 2 T cell receptor beta chains from the same sample are listed, as sequenced in a study of molecular identifiers for immune sequencing clone quantification. TCRdb passed the PCR reads through MiXCR, listing each CDR3 protein once. The sample lists a few hundred thousand distinct CDR3 sequences, roughly 24% occurring once. The sample consisted of naive CD8+ T cells from blood, with Jurkat cell RNA spiked in. The subset is: FACS-sorted CD8+CD4-CCR7+CD45RA+ naive T cells. The receptors stem from a human donor in good health. Some libraries in this study had Jurkat cell RNA spiked in.

This clonotype occurred a few times. The chain combines TRBV18 with TRBJ2-5; TRBD2 agrees at 10 bases. CDR1 and CDR2 from the germline V gene are KGHSH and LQKENI. The CDR3 is made up of 17 amino acids. V shed 6 bases and J 0 bases; nucleotides not matched to a gene: 10. The chain's CDR3 is CASSLAGGSRNQETQYF. The CDR3 DNA reads as TGTGCCAGCTCGTTAGCGGGGGGCTCAAGGAACCAAGAGACCCAGTACTTC.

The J gene is TRBJ1-2, the V gene TRBV12-3 or TRBV12-4, with D unresolved. The CDR3 spans 16 residues. V was shortened by 5 bases and J by 8 bases, with 24 bases between the two germline ends. The CDR3 nucleotides are TGTGCCAGCAGTCCCGGTCTTCGAGTGGCTCCTTGGGGCTACACCTTC. It is translated as CASSPGLRVAPWGYTF.